This T cell receptor beta chain stems from a study of cytomegalovirus exposure and HLA in healthy donors. The wider study: The roughly 130 validation repertoires used the same platform as the 550 to 800 first-cohort repertoires (as reported by a later analysis).

Details on this clone: Its antigen is not known.

Study conclusions and caveats: That first-cohort TCR clusters tended to co-occur in the roughly 120 validation repertoires was found in a later analysis. The authors listed roughly 150 TCR beta chains as cytomegalovirus-associated.

The germline gives CDR1 SGHNT, CDR2 YYREEE (reference sequence). V was cut by 2 bases and J by 1 base, with 4 bases left in between. This CDR3 has 12 amino acids. Profiled with immunoSEQ multiplex PCR; TCRdb holds only in-frame clones, not every one. The table includes 68,000 or so clones, 91% detected once. Material for sequencing was PBMCs. This clonotype was sampled from a man aged 18 to 30 in good health and CMV-seronegative. The V gene is TRBV5-4, the J gene TRBJ2-7; unclear D gene. In nucleotides, the CDR3 is TGTGCCAGCAGCTTCGGTTCCTACGAGCAGTACTTC. As protein: CASSFGSYEQYF.